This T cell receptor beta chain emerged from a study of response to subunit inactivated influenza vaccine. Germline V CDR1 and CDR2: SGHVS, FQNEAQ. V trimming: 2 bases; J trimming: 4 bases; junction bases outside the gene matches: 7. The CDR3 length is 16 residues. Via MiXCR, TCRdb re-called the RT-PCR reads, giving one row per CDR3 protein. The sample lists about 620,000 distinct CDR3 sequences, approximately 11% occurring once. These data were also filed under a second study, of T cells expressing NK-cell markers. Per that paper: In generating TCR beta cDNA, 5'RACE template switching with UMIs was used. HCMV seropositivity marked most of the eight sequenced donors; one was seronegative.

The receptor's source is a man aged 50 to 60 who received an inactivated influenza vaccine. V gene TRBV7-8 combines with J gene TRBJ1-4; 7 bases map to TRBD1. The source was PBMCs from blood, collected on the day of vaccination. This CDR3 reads CASSLHGTDRNEKLFF. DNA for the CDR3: TGTGCCAGCAGCTTACACGGGACAGACCGTAATGAAAAACTGTTTTTT.